The sequence of this T cell receptor (beta chain) was determined in a study of blood T cell repertoires in COVID-19. Clones were sequenced by immunoSEQ multiplex PCR, and TCRdb holds only the in-frame ones, with some missing. The sample contains 28,000 or so clones, about 90% of which appear only once. Germline V gene lookup returns CDR1 SGHTA and CDR2 FQGNSA. The CDR3 contains 14 residues. Losses at the gene ends were 5 bases for V and 3 bases for J; bases not matched to a gene: 6. V is TRBV7-2 and J is TRBJ2-7, with 8 bases identical to TRBD2. Sequencing input: peripheral blood. The source of this sequence is a human donor in a cohort sampled during active COVID-19. Here the CDR3 DNA reads TGTGCCAGCAGCCGGACCGGGACTAGCTACGAGCAGTACTTC. It encodes CASSRTGTSYEQYF.